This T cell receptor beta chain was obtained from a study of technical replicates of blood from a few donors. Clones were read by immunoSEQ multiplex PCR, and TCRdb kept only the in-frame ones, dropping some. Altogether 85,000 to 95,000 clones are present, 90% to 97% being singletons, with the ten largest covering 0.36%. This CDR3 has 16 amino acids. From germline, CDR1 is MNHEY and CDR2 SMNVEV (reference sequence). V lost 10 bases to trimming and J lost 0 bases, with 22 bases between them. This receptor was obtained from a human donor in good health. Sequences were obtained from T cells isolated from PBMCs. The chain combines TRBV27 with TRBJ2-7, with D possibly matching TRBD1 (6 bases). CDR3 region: CATLPTGLLYSYEQYF. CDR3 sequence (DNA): TGTGCCACCCTTCCGACAGGCCTTTTATACTCCTACGAGCAGTACTTC.